These 26 T cell receptor beta chains were sequenced from one sample in a study of blood T cell repertoires in COVID-19. Sequenced by immunoSEQ multiplex PCR; TCRdb stores in-frame clones only, minus some. The sample contains 150,000 to 200,000 clones, 70% to 85% of which appear only once. Sequencing was carried out using peripheral blood. These receptors all stem from a woman in her 40s with COVID-19, enrolled during active disease.

Only a few counts were recorded for this clone. The chain carries TRBV29-1 and TRBJ1-4, with a weak D call TRBD1 (6 bases). Between the trimmed V and J ends, which lost 5 bases and 8 bases, there was a span of 12 bases. This CDR3 region has 12 residues. Germline V CDR1 and CDR2: SQVTM, ANQGSEA. The CDR3: CSVTTDREKLFF. As DNA, the CDR3 is TGCAGCGTTACTACCGACAGGGAAAAACTGTTTTTT.

The chain joins TRBV27 to TRBJ1-5; D gene uncertain. The CDR3 totals 16 residues. The V and J ends lost 2 bases and 2 bases respectively, with 13 bases between them. Looked up from germline, CDR1 is MNHEY and CDR2 is SMNVEV (reference sequence). Here the CDR3 DNA reads TGTGCCAGCAGTTTAACACGGGTAGGTGGCAATCAGCCCCAGCATTTT. This sequence encodes CASSLTRVGGNQPQHF.

The chain carries TRBV29-1 and TRBJ2-7; D might be TRBD1 (6 bases). The CDR3 runs to 14 residues. The V end lost 2 bases, the J end lost 4 bases, and 15 bases lay between the germline ends. CDR1 SQVTM and CDR2 ANQGSEA come from the germline V gene. CDR3 protein: CSVETSDRIYEQYF. As DNA, the CDR3 is TGCAGCGTTGAAACTTCGGACAGAATTTACGAGCAGTACTTC.

This clone appeared once. A much larger clone is a single base away; this may be a read error. This chain uses TRBV27 with TRBJ1-1, with TRBD1 matching 8 bases. The CDR3 extends over 13 amino acids. The ends lost 3 bases at V and 4 bases at J; junction bases unmatched: 1. The germline V gene encodes CDR1 MNHEY and CDR2 SMNVEV (reference sequence). The CDR3 reads CASSFTGGTEAFF. The CDR3 DNA sequence: TGTGCCAGCAGTTTCACAGGGGGCACTGAAGCTTTCTTT.

V usage is TRBV9 and J usage is TRBJ2-1, with TRBD2 identical over 8 bases. This CDR3 comprises 13 residues. Germline V gives CDR1 SGDLS, CDR2 YYNGEE. The J segment lost 6 bases and the V segment lost 3 bases, leaving 2 bases of the junction unmatched. The CDR3 coding sequence is TGTGCCAGCAGCGCGGGACTAGTCAATGAGCAGTTCTTC. It codes for CASSAGLVNEQFF.

The chain combines TRBV3-1 (or the pseudogene TRBV3-2) with TRBJ1-5; TRBD1 agrees at 9 bases. The CDR3 spans 16 residues. Unmatched junction bases numbered 8, after V lost 8 bases and J lost 0 bases. Germline-derived CDR1 and CDR2 are LGHDT and YNNKEL (reference sequence). CDR3 loop: CASGGGTGFSNQPQHF. The CDR3 coding sequence is TGTGCCAGCGGTGGGGGGACAGGGTTTAGCAATCAGCCCCAGCATTTT.

The CDR3 DNA sequence: TGTGCCTGGAAACGAAAACCGGGACAGGGACGGGCTGAAGCTTTCTTT. Its translation is CAWKRKPGQGRAEAFF. This chain links TRBV30 with TRBJ1-1; 9 bases align to TRBD1. The CDR3 contains 16 residues. V was clipped by 4 bases and J by 6 bases; unmatched bases: 15. From germline, CDR1 is GTSNPN and CDR2 SVGIG (reference sequence).

The chain is built from TRBV3-1 (or the pseudogene TRBV3-2) and TRBJ2-5; perhaps TRBD2 as D (5 bases). V lost 0 bases and J 5 bases, leaving 19 bases between the germline ends. The germline V gene has CDR1 LGHDT and CDR2 YNNKEL (reference sequence). CDR3 length equals 17 residues. Here the CDR3 reads CASSQELGFGVMETQYF. As DNA, the CDR3 is TGTGCCAGCAGCCAAGAACTTGGGTTCGGGGTAATGGAGACCCAGTACTTC.

V usage is TRBV2 and J usage is TRBJ2-1; possible D gene TRBD2, 5 bases. With 8 bases removed from V and 2 bases from J, the gap between germline ends came to 13 bases. This CDR3 region has 14 residues. CDR1 and CDR2 (germline): SNHLY, FYNNEI. CDR3 DNA: TGTGCCAGCGAATCGGGGTCAGCCTACAATGAGCAGTTCTTC. It translates to CASESGSAYNEQFF.

CDR3 protein: CASSLSRRGQQETQYF. CDR3 nucleotide sequence: TGTGCCAGCAGCTTATCACGCAGGGGCCAACAAGAGACCCAGTACTTC. The rearrangement uses TRBV7-2 and TRBJ2-5, with a possible D match to TRBD1 (6 bases). Germline loops: CDR1 SGHTA, CDR2 FQGNSA. The CDR3 spans 16 residues. Trimming took 2 bases from V and 2 from J, leaving 15 bases between them.

This chain uses TRBV14 with TRBJ1-2; D not resolved. This CDR3 has 13 residues. Trimming removed 3 bases from V and 4 bases from J, with 9 bases in between. Germline CDR1 SGHDN, CDR2 FVKESK. The CDR3 region is CASSHDLAYGYTF. CDR3 sequence (DNA): TGTGCCAGCAGCCATGACTTAGCCTATGGCTACACCTTC.

The rearrangement uses TRBV27 and TRBJ2-5; 15 bases are a match to TRBD2. The trim removed 5 bases at V and 2 bases at J, leaving 3 bases unmatched. CDR1 is MNHEY, CDR2 SMNVEV, per germline (reference sequence). This CDR3 spans 16 amino acids. CDR3 loop: CASSPGLAGGQETQYF. The CDR3 DNA sequence: TGTGCCAGCAGTCCCGGACTAGCGGGAGGGCAAGAGACCCAGTACTTC.

This clone was seen only a few times. This chain uses TRBV19 with TRBJ2-1; TRBD1 aligns across 8 bases. This CDR3 spans 13 amino acids. With V trimmed by 4 bases and J by 9 bases, 5 bases remained unmatched. Germline V gene lookup returns CDR1 LNHDA and CDR2 SQIVND (reference sequence). The CDR3 DNA follows: TGTGCCAGTAGTAGCGGACAGGGAAGTGAGCAGTTCTTC. Translated: CASSSGQGSEQFF.

V gene TRBV7-3 combines with J gene TRBJ2-1; 7 bases are shared with TRBD2. Unmatched junction bases numbered 6, after V lost 4 bases and J lost 6 bases. The CDR3 runs 14 residues. Germline V CDR1 and CDR2: SGHTA, FQGTGA. CDR3 residues: CASSSSGGSNEQFF. The CDR3 region has the DNA TGTGCCAGCAGCTCATCCGGCGGGAGCAATGAGCAGTTCTTC.

This clone was seen just once. This chain links TRBV7-6 with TRBJ2-7; 8 bases map to TRBD1. The CDR3 consists of 15 residues. J was trimmed by 4 bases and V by 3 bases; bases with no gene match: 8. Per the germline V gene, CDR1 is SGHVS and CDR2 is FNYEAQ. The CDR3: CASSFAPTGVYEQYF. CDR3 in DNA: TGTGCCAGCAGCTTTGCCCCGACAGGGGTGTACGAGCAGTACTTC.

This clone appeared a few times. This rearrangement joins TRBV5-1 to TRBJ2-2; 8 nucleotides align to TRBD1. J gave up 1 base and V 3 bases, and 5 bases lay outside the gene matches. CDR1 is SGHRS and CDR2 is YFSETQ in the germline V gene. The CDR3 totals 16 residues. In DNA, the CDR3 is TGCGCCAGCAGCTACGCCGGGACAGGGAACACCGGGGAGCTGTTTTTT. This encodes CASSYAGTGNTGELFF.

This clone has a handful of counts. V is TRBV6-5 and J is TRBJ2-1, with 10 bases lining up with TRBD1. V was pared by 8 bases and J by 7 bases, with 11 bases of the junction left unmatched. The germline CDR1 and CDR2 sequences are MNHEY and SVGAGI. The CDR3 is 15 residues long. DNA for the CDR3: TGTGCCAGCGCAAGGGACAGGGGATGGGGTAATGAGCAGTTCTTC. Translating it yields CASARDRGWGNEQFF.

The rearrangement uses TRBV27 and TRBJ1-2, with a tentative D call TRBD1 (5 bases). The CDR3 extends over 14 amino acids. Germline CDR1 MNHEY, CDR2 SMNVEV (reference sequence). V was cut by 3 bases and J by 6 bases, with 14 bases left in between. CDR3 DNA: TGTGCCAGCAGTTTTGGGGGAGGGGTACATGGCTACACCTTC. Its translation: CASSFGGGVHGYTF.

The J gene is TRBJ2-2, the V gene TRBV5-1; D not certain. Germline V lookup: CDR1 SGHRS, CDR2 YFSETQ. The CDR3 length is 15 residues. The germline V and J ends were trimmed by 0 bases and 0 bases, with 6 bases remaining between them. The CDR3 DNA reads TGCGCCAGCAGCTTGGGTTCTACGAACACCGGGGAGCTGTTTTTT. Translated: CASSLGSTNTGELFF.

The chain employs TRBV3-1 (or the pseudogene TRBV3-2) and TRBJ1-2, with D unresolved. The CDR3 spans 13 residues. CDR1 LGHDT and CDR2 YNNKEL come from the germline V gene (reference sequence). The ends were cut back, 0 bases at V and 8 bases at J, with 10 bases in the middle. CDR3 protein: CASSQDLRMGYTF. DNA of the CDR3: TGTGCCAGCAGCCAAGATCTGCGGATGGGCTACACCTTC.

The rearrangement links TRBV19 to TRBJ2-6; tentative D call: TRBD1 (6 bases). CDR1 LNHDA and CDR2 SQIVND come from the germline V gene (reference sequence). Trimming cost V 5 bases and J 1 base, with 18 bases left between them. The CDR3 extends over 18 amino acids. The DNA of the CDR3 is TGTGCCAGTAGTCGCCCCAGGGGAGCGGCTTCTGGGGCCAACGTCCTGACTTTC. Amino acid sequence: CASSRPRGAASGANVLTF.

This chain uses TRBV3-1 (or the pseudogene TRBV3-2) with TRBJ2-7, with 12 positions matching TRBD2. This CDR3 is built from 15 residues. Trimming took 4 bases from V and 3 from J; bases not matched to a gene: 4. Per germline, CDR1 LGHDT and CDR2 YNNKEL (reference sequence). CDR3 DNA: TGTGCCAGCAGCCGGACTAGCGGGAATATCTACGAGCAGTACTTC. As protein: CASSRTSGNIYEQYF.

The chain joins TRBV11-2 to TRBJ2-2; 8 nucleotides align to TRBD1. CDR1 and CDR2 (germline): SGHAT, FQNNGV. J was trimmed by 5 bases and V by 4 bases; bases with no gene match: 3. The CDR3 is made up of 14 amino acids. The CDR3 DNA sequence: TGTGCCAGCAGCTCTCAGGGGGCGACCGGGGAGCTGTTTTTT. This codes for CASSSQGATGELFF.

The rearrangement uses TRBV27 and TRBJ1-5, with a possible D match to TRBD1 (5 bases). Trimming stripped 6 bases from V and 0 bases from J, with 12 bases between. The CDR3 extends over 15 amino acids. Per germline, CDR1 MNHEY and CDR2 SMNVEV (reference sequence). CDR3 loop: CASSDRAYSNQPQHF. CDR3 sequence (DNA): TGTGCCAGCAGCGACAGAGCGTATAGCAATCAGCCCCAGCATTTT.

Ten or more counts support this clone. The chain couples TRBV7-6 to TRBJ2-1, with 10 nucleotides matching TRBD1. Per germline, CDR1 SGHVS and CDR2 FNYEAQ. The CDR3 length is 16 residues. Trimming took 5 bases from V and 9 from J; bases not matched to a gene: 13. The CDR3 region has the DNA TGTGCCAGCAGCCCATACCGGGACAGGGGTGGTGGTGAGCAGTTCTTC. It codes for CASSPYRDRGGGEQFF.

The chain is built from TRBV30 and TRBJ2-1; the D is unclear. The CDR3 is made up of 11 amino acids. CDR1 is GTSNPN and CDR2 is SVGIG in the germline V gene (reference sequence). V lost 4 bases and J lost 7, with 8 bases in between. CDR3 sequence (DNA): TGTGCCTGGACCCCCCCTAATGAGCAGTTCTTC. This translates into CAWTPPNEQFF.